The rows below give T cell receptor beta chains drawn from one sample of a study of T cell responses to AZD1222 COVID-19 vaccine. TCRdb keeps only in-frame clones here, not all; method: immunoSEQ multiplex PCR. The sample lists 100,000 to 130,000 clones, about 90% occurring once. The material was peripheral blood, obtained on day 0 of AZD1222 vaccination. The receptors were sampled from an adult in good health. The CDR3 runs from the conserved cysteine through the conserved F or W.

v_call	j_call	cdr3_aa
TRBV4-3	TRBJ1-5	CASSQERGYSNQPQHF
TRBV6-4	TRBJ1-2	CASSRDRAGWYGYTF
TRBV18	TRBJ2-7	CASSPGATSYEQYF
TRBV6-5	TRBJ1-5	CASSWSPLGNNQPQHF
TRBV7-2	TRBJ2-1	CASSLASGLAGGRNEQFF
TRBV28	TRBJ1-5	CASSSNQDGNQPQHF
TRBV4-3	TRBJ2-1	CASSQGRNGGNEQFF
TRBV15	TRBJ2-3	CATSRQSGDTQYF
TRBV7-2	TRBJ2-7	CASSPSFSGYEQYF
TRBV13	TRBJ2-3	CASSGGTATDTQYF
TRBV5-6	TRBJ1-4	CASSSLQGATNEKLFF
TRBV7-2	TRBJ2-7	CASSLPTSGRNYEQYF
TRBV6-6	TRBJ2-1	CASSYSSSGSDNEQFF
TRBV11-3	TRBJ2-2	CASSLGLTGELFF
TRBV5-4	TRBJ1-2	CASRGNREANYGYTF
TRBV7-3	TRBJ2-3	CASSPGAASTDTQYF
TRBV7-2	TRBJ2-7	CASSSLRGTSYEQYF
TRBV7-8	TRBJ1-5	CASSLTLTENQPQHF
TRBV19	TRBJ1-2	CASSIDENYGYTF
TRBV5-1	TRBJ2-7	CASSRGGQGSSYEQYF
TRBV27	TRBJ2-7	CASSLTSGSYEQYF
TRBV24-1	TRBJ2-3	CATSLAGGVVDTQYF
TRBV9	TRBJ2-7	CASSVGLAAYEQYF
TRBV23-1	TRBJ2-1	CASSQSGPHRVGRSYNEQFF
TRBV14	TRBJ2-7	CASSQERRAEQYF
TRBV3-1/TRBV3-2	TRBJ2-1	CASMGWNRGQGEQFF
TRBV7-3	TRBJ2-2	CASSSGLAGPGELFF
TRBV6-4	TRBJ2-1	CASSDSAGGPYNEQFF
TRBV6-5	TRBJ2-5	CASSYSRTGGRETQYF
TRBV19	TRBJ1-1	CAIGIGMNTEAFF
TRBV10-2	TRBJ1-3	CASRATGVGNTIYF
TRBV15	TRBJ2-2	CATSRDTGELFF
TRBV28	TRBJ1-6	CASSYSGDNSPLHF
TRBV28	TRBJ2-2	CASSRIGTSTGELFF
TRBV7-2	TRBJ2-7	CASSLATDSYEQYF
TRBV11-2	TRBJ2-7	CATNRGDTYEQYF
TRBV6-5	TRBJ1-1	CASSRQLNTEAFF
TRBV7-9	TRBJ2-5	CASSQSGETQYF
TRBV6-2/TRBV6-3	TRBJ2-1	CASSRDLPNSYNEQFF
TRBV28	TRBJ1-3	CASSGNTIYF
TRBV28	TRBJ1-1	CASRRDSNTEAFF
TRBV19	TRBJ1-1	CASSWAGNTEAFF
TRBV9	TRBJ2-7	CASSVLAGTREQYF
TRBV7-9	TRBJ2-7	CASSFDGQGARHEQYF
TRBV11-3	TRBJ1-1	CASSSHRQSEAFF
TRBV5-1	TRBJ2-5	CASSLAEGKATQYF
TRBV5-1	TRBJ2-1	CASSLGQSNEQFF
TRBV11-2	TRBJ2-1	CASSIRQGDEQFF
TRBV12-3/TRBV12-4	TRBJ1-2	CASSNEGGYTF
TRBV5-1	TRBJ2-5	CASSHNSLGTQYF
TRBV5-4	TRBJ1-1	CASSVKIQGTEAFF
TRBV19	TRBJ1-3	CASRQRSGNTIYF
TRBV18	TRBJ2-7	CASSQDRTGYEQYF
TRBV19	TRBJ2-7	CASSDLTYEQYF
TRBV18	TRBJ1-2	CASSPPGGWGYTF
TRBV7-7	TRBJ2-7	CASRFPNVRQGASATYEQYF
TRBV15	TRBJ2-1	CATTSTIPINNEQFF